This T cell receptor (beta chain) was recovered during a study of T cells expressing NK-cell markers. Study-wide context: Sorted CD3+CD56-NKG2C+, CD3+CD56+NKG2C+ and CD3+CD56+NKG2C- T cells supplied the TCR beta repertoires. Findings and limits, study-wide: The CD3+CD56-NKG2C+ fraction was also led by these clonotypes in a handful of donors.

The CDR3 runs to 14 residues. Germline V lookup: CDR1 LGHDT, CDR2 YNNKEL (reference sequence). Regarding this clonotype: The antigen remains undetermined.

Following a re-call of the 5' RACE reads, TCRdb has one entry per CDR3 protein and lacks DNA. The sample totals some 460,000 distinct CDR3 sequences; its top ten clones hold under 1.5%. V gene TRBV3-1 combines with J gene TRBJ2-2; with no DNA, the TCRdb D assignment of TRBD2 cannot be verified. Material for sequencing was blood T cells: a sorted CD56 or NKG2C T cell subset, CD4+ or CD8+ T cells, or bulk PBMC T cells (not recorded which). The sequence was collected from a woman in her 50s in good health. This CDR3 reads CASSQAGGWGELFF.